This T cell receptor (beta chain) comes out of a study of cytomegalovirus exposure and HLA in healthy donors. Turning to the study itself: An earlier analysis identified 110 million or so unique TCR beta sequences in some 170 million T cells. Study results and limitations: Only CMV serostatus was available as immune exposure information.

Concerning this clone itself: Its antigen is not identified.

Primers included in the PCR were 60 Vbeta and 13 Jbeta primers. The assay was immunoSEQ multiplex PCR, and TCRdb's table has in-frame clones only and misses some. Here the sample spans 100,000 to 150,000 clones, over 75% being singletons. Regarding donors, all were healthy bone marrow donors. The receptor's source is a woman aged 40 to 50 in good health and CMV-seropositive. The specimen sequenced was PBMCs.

The CDR3 sequence is CASSQVELNTEAFF. The DNA of the CDR3 is TGCGCCAGCAGCCAAGTGGAGCTGAACACTGAAGCTTTCTTT. The V gene is TRBV4-1, the J gene TRBJ1-1; no definite D call. CDR3 length: 14 amino acids. V gave up 1 base and J gave up 0 bases, with 6 bases separating them. The V gene's germline CDR1 is MGHRA and CDR2 YSYEKL.